The 9 T cell receptor beta chains in this list originate from one sample, sequenced in a study of Graves' ophthalmopathy and Graves' hyperthyroidism. Amplification of the TCR beta CDR3 regions used RNA transcripts (as template). HTBI-primed first-round RT-PCR preceded second-round multiplex PCR. TCRdb re-called the multiplex PCR reads through MiXCR, storing one row per CDR3 protein. The sample consists of some 160,000 distinct CDR3 sequences, approximately 40% of them appearing once. Sequencing was performed on peripheral blood. These receptors were obtained from a man aged 25-40 years with Graves' ophthalmopathy.

This clonotype was detected many times. The rearrangement links TRBV2 to TRBJ1-1, with TRBD1 matching 7 bases. The CDR3 covers 13 residues. Unmatched junction bases numbered 3, after V lost 6 bases and J lost 2 bases. Germline assignment: CDR1 SNHLY and CDR2 FYNNEI. CDR3 in amino acids: CASSQGENTEAFF. For the CDR3, the DNA is TGTGCCAGCAGCCAGGGGGAAAACACTGAAGCTTTCTTT.

There are many counts of this clonotype. The chain carries TRBV30 and TRBJ2-7; 11 bases agree with TRBD1. The V segment lost 1 base and the J segment 7 bases; nucleotides outside the gene matches: 6. The V gene's germline CDR1 is GTSNPN and CDR2 SVGIG (reference sequence). The CDR3 is 14 amino acids. The CDR3 DNA reads TGTGCCTGGAGTGAAGGACAGGGGGCGAGGGAGCAGTACTTC. Its translation: CAWSEGQGAREQYF.

V is TRBV12-3 or TRBV12-4 and J is TRBJ2-7; D assignment may be TRBD1 or TRBD2 (5 bases each). This CDR3 spans 15 amino acids. V gave up 6 bases and J gave up 2 bases, with 17 bases separating them. The chain's CDR3 is CASSLNRDATYEQYF. In DNA form, the CDR3 reads TGTGCCAGCAGCCTGAACCGGGACGCAACCTACGAGCAGTACTTC.

This clonotype has just one count. This chain uses TRBV6-1 with TRBJ2-7; 8 bases line up with TRBD2. Trimming removed 1 base from V and 1 base from J; junction bases left unmatched: 3. This CDR3 is 15 amino acids long. CDR1 and CDR2 (germline): MNHNS, SASEGT. The chain's CDR3 is CASSEGIAGSYEQYF. CDR3 nucleotides: TGTGCCAGCAGTGAAGGAATAGCGGGATCCTACGAGCAGTACTTC.

This clonotype was detected many times. The genes are TRBV27 and TRBJ1-1; a weak D match, TRBD1 (5 bases). CDR3 length: 15 residues. The V end was cut by 2 bases, the J end by 1 base, with 11 bases between. Per the germline V gene, CDR1 is MNHEY and CDR2 is SMNVEV (reference sequence). CDR3 DNA sequence: TGTGCCAGCAGTTTAAGGGGCCAGAGGAACACTGAAGCTTTCTTT. Translated: CASSLRGQRNTEAFF.

The chain has TRBV28 and TRBJ1-2; D is uncertain. The ends were cut back, 6 bases at V and 4 bases at J, with 12 bases in the middle. The CDR3 extends over 13 amino acids. Germline values: CDR1 MDHEN, CDR2 SYDVKM. The chain's CDR3 is CASSPWTTYGYTF. The CDR3 nucleotides are TGTGCCAGCAGCCCTTGGACTACCTATGGCTACACCTTC.

The chain recombines TRBV28 with TRBJ2-1; 10 nucleotides align to TRBD1. CDR1 is MDHEN, CDR2 SYDVKM, per germline. V was clipped by 6 bases and J by 6 bases; unmatched bases: 11. The CDR3 is 16 residues long. The CDR3 protein is CASSHRTGTGANEQFF. In DNA, the CDR3 is TGTGCCAGCAGCCACCGGACCGGGACAGGGGCCAATGAGCAGTTCTTC.

The chain has TRBV6-5 and TRBJ2-7; D is unclear. The CDR3 length is 13 residues. The germline V gene has CDR1 MNHEY and CDR2 SVGAGI. Trimming removed 2 bases at V and 7 bases at J, with 12 bases between. DNA for the CDR3: TGTGCCAGCAGTTACGTGGTGGGTTGGGAGCAGTACTTC. Its translation is CASSYVVGWEQYF.

Written as DNA, the CDR3 is TGTGCCAGTAGTATTCAGGCTCAGCCCCAGCATTTT. Translated, it gives CASSIQAQPQHF. The chain has TRBV19 and TRBJ1-5; D is unresolved. The V end lost 3 bases, the J end lost 6 bases, and 6 bases lay between the germline ends. CDR1 LNHDA and CDR2 SQIVND come from the germline V gene (reference sequence). CDR3 size: 12 residues.